This T cell receptor (beta chain) emerged from a study of a mutant IDH1 vaccine in newly diagnosed glioma. About the study: Previous care, which was radiotherapy, temozolomide, or both, most often involved both.

The repertoire was sequenced with immunoSEQ multiplex PCR; TCRdb's copy has only in-frame clones and lacks some. Of over 45,000 clones in the sample, 91% were seen once. This clone was detected only a few times. No antigen is known for it. Time point specified: baseline, week 1 (first vaccination visit). Described treatment: pre-vaccination baseline after standard-of-care therapy. The CDR3 covers 14 residues. The V segment lost 5 bases and the J segment 6 bases; nucleotides outside the gene matches: 5. Germline values: CDR1 SGHNT, CDR2 YENEEA. General study points: The authors found pseudoprogression apparently unrelated to changes in top peripheral T cell clonotypes.

The sample was PBMCs, taken from a glioma patient treated with radiotherapy, temozolomide or both. This clonotype was sampled from a man aged 45-60 years with glioma. This chain joins TRBV11-3 and TRBJ2-1; 9 bases line up with TRBD2. The CDR3: CASSNPGLANEQFF. In DNA form, the CDR3 reads TGTGCCAGCAGCAACCCGGGACTAGCCAATGAGCAGTTCTTC.